This TCR beta chain was sequenced during a study of stem cell transplantation in POMP-related autoinflammatory disease. The germline gives CDR1 LNHNV, CDR2 YYDKDF (reference sequence). The CDR3 is 24 residues long. Trimming cost V 2 bases and J 0 bases; bases outside gene matches: 22. The method was immunoSEQ multiplex PCR; TCRdb's version includes in-frame clones alone and lacks a portion of them. The table lists approximately 65,000 clones, roughly 88% of them singletons, with around 0.72% in the top ten. The chain is built from TRBV15 and TRBJ2-1, with 13 bases lining up with TRBD2. The specimen was CD4+ T cells from PBMCs, collected after stem cell transplantation. This TCR was sampled from a human patient with POMP-related autoinflammation and immune dysregulation (PRAID). A share of the T cells may be of graft donor origin. The CDR3 region is CATSRSHRVHRLAGGPSSYNEQFF. The CDR3 DNA follows: TGTGCCACCAGCAGATCCCACAGAGTACATCGACTAGCGGGAGGTCCCAGCTCCTACAATGAGCAGTTCTTC. The full variable domain, in which reference TRBV15 and TRBJ2-1 provide the parts outside the CDR3, is DAMVIQNPRYQVTQFGKPVTLSCSQTLNHNVMYWYQQKSSQAPKLLFHYYDKDFNNEADTPDNFQSRRPNTSFCFLDIRSPGLGDTAMYLCATSRSHRVHRLAGGPSSYNEQFFGPGTRLTVL.